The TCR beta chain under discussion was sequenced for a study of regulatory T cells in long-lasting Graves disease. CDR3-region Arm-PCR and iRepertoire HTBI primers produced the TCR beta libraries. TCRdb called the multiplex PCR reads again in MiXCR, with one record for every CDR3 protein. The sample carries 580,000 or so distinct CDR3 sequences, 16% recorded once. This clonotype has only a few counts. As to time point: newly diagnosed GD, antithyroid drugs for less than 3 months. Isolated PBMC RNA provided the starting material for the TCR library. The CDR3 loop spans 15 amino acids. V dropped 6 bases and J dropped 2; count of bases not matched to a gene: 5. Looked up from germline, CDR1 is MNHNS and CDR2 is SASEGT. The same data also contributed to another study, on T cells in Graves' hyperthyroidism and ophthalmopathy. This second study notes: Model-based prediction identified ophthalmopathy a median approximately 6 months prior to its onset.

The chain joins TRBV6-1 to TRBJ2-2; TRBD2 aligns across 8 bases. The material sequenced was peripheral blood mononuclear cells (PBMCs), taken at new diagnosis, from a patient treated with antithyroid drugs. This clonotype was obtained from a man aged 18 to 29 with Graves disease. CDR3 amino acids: CASRKAGVNTGELFF. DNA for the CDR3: TGTGCCAGCAGAAAAGCGGGAGTCAACACCGGGGAGCTGTTTTTT.